This T cell receptor (beta chain) derives from a study of T-cell reconstitution after alpha-beta-depleted transplantation in children. Study-level findings and limits: Reportedly, only several hundred clones from non-depleted graft cells drove alpha-beta T-cell counts at about two months. Newly produced T cells mostly provided counts and TCRbeta diversity after one year, as hyperexpanded clones declined. For some patients, TCRbeta diversity was high at day 60 because of recipient T cells and thymic progenitors that survived.

V shed 4 bases and J 2 bases; nucleotides not matched to a gene: 18. This CDR3 is 19 amino acids long. Germline loops: CDR1 SGHTA, CDR2 FQGTGA. This clonotype has a handful of counts. The antigen is not known. This sample's TCRbeta library carried unique molecular identifier barcodes. One entry per CDR3 protein, called by TCRdb with MiXCR from the PCR reads. The sample lists a few hundred thousand distinct CDR3 sequences, approximately 23% seen once, with 11% in the top ten. Sequencing used PBMCs, mostly from graft donor cells, obtained 180 days after TCRalphabeta/CD19-depleted stem cell transplant. This clonotype was obtained from a male patient aged 5 to 17 who had a stem cell transplant for acute lymphoblastic leukemia, so the T cells may come from the graft donor. The J gene is TRBJ2-5, the V gene TRBV7-3, with TRBD1 identical over 8 bases. CDR3 region: CASSSRGTGVAPPQETQYF. The CDR3 DNA is TGTGCCAGCAGCTCCCGGGGGACAGGCGTCGCCCCACCTCAAGAGACCCAGTACTTC.